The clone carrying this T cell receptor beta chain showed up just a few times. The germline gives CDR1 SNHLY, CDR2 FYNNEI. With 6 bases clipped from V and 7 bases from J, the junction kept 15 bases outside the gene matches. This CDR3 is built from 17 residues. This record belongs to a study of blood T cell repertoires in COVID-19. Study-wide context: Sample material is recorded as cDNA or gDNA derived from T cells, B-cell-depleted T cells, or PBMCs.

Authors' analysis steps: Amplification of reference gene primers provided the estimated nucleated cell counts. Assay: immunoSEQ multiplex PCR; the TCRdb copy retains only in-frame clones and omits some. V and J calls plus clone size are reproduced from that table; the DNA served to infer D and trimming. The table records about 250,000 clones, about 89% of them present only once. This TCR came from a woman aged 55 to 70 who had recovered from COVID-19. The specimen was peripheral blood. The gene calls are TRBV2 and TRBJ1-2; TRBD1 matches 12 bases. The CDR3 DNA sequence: TGTGCCAGCAGGGAGTGGGGACAGGGGGCTTCAGGACCTGGCTACACCTTC. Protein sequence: CASREWGQGASGPGYTF. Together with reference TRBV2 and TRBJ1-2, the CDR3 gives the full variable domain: EPEVTQTPSHQVTQMGQEVILRCVPISNHLYFYWYRQILGQKVEFLVSFYNNEISEKSEIFDDQFSVERPDGSNFTLKIRSTKLEDSAMYFCASREWGQGASGPGYTFGSGTRLTVV.